Sequencing of this TCR beta chain was carried out in a study of OX40 agonist ivuxolimab in advanced cancers. Study overall: Patients' therapy was ivuxolimab, an antibody that acts as an agonist of OX40 (CD134). At 0.01 to 10 mg/kg, ivuxolimab was administered intravenously to patients every 2 weeks. Study outcomes and limitations: Some of the lowest clonal expansion was seen in partial responders at 0.1-3.0 mg/kg. Circulating CD4+ and CD8+ T cells showed clonal expansion by week 6 at 0.1 to 3.0 mg/kg.

This CDR3 has 14 amino acids. Germline V gives CDR1 SGHVS, CDR2 FQNEAQ. V trimming: 6 bases; J trimming: 9 bases; junction bases outside the gene matches: 8. The assay was immunoSEQ multiplex PCR, and TCRdb's table has in-frame clones only and misses some. Of tens of thousands of clones in the sample, more than 75% were seen once. Note on this clone: Its antigen is not known.

Sequencing was performed on CD4+ or CD8+ T cells sorted from blood, taken in a trial of the OX40 agonist ivuxolimab. V is TRBV7-8 and J is TRBJ1-6, with 7 bases aligning to TRBD1. This receptor was taken from an adult with an advanced solid tumor such as melanoma, head and neck, liver or kidney cancer. In DNA, the CDR3 is TGTGCCAGCAGGGAGGGGGCATTTGGTTCACCCCTCCACTTT. Its translation is CASREGAFGSPLHF.